These 19 T cell receptor beta chains were all obtained from the same sample, sequenced in a study of identical twins. TCRdb ran MiXCR on the 5' RACE reads and lists one entry per CDR3 protein. The sample lists approximately 620,000 distinct CDR3 sequences, 8.6% occurring once. These sequences were also reported in another study, on yellow fever vaccine responses in identical twins.

Sequenced: PBMCs. Receptors originate from a woman aged 18-29 years in good health.

The chain recombines TRBV19 with TRBJ2-7; maybe TRBD2 (7 bases). Germline CDR1 reads LNHDA; CDR2 reads SQIVND (reference sequence). Trimming took off 5 bases at V and 5 bases at J, with 19 bases between the two ends. The CDR3 length is 15 residues. This CDR3 is CASSPEQGGRDEQYF. The CDR3 DNA reads TGTGCCAGTAGTCCCGAACAGGGAGGGAGGGACGAGCAGTACTTC.

This clonotype appeared a few times. CDR3 in DNA: TGTGCCAGTAGTAAGACAGGTAGCACCGGGGAGCTGTTTTTT. It specifies CASSKTGSTGELFF. This sequence joins TRBV19 and TRBJ2-2; D perhaps matches TRBD1 (6 bases). The germline V and J ends were trimmed by 4 bases and 4 bases, with 10 bases remaining between them. The CDR3 length is 14 residues. Germline V gene sequence: CDR1 LNHDA, CDR2 SQIVND (reference sequence).

In this sample, this clonotype turned up many times. V gene TRBV5-4 combines with J gene TRBJ2-3, with TRBD2 matching 7 bases. Germline V lookup: CDR1 SGHNT, CDR2 YYREEE (reference sequence). CDR3 length equals 17 residues. J gave up 2 bases and V 6 bases, and 15 bases lay outside the gene matches. The CDR3 DNA follows: TGTGCCAGCACTCCCCAAGGACTAGAAAGTCTCACAGATACGCAGTATTTT. This sequence encodes CASTPQGLESLTDTQYF.

In regard to this clonotype: Germline and junction disagree at one end, which may indicate a read error. The gene calls are TRBV3-1 and TRBJ2-3; D is perhaps TRBD2 (6 bases). The CDR3 has 18 amino acids. Germline V lookup: CDR1 LGHDT, CDR2 YNNKEL (reference sequence). The CDR3 coding sequence is TGTGCCTGCAGCCAAGATAGCCATTCGGCGGGGAGCACAGATACGCAGTATTTT. Translation: CACSQDSHSAGSTDTQYF.

The chain carries TRBV12-3 or TRBV12-4 and TRBJ2-1; TRBD2 aligns across 8 bases. CDR3 length: 17 amino acids. Germline trimming cut 5 bases from V and 5 bases from J; bases unmatched to any gene: 14. The CDR3 spells CASSPQAPGLVDNEQFF. The DNA for the CDR3 is TGTGCCAGCAGTCCGCAAGCGCCGGGACTAGTGGACAATGAGCAGTTCTTC.

To note about this clonotype: Being one base from a much bigger clone, this may be a read error. The chain recombines TRBV6-5 with TRBJ2-7; 9 bases map to TRBD1. The J call may be faulty, since TRBJ2-1 better matches the DNA end. Germline values: CDR1 MNHEY, CDR2 SVGAGI. This CDR3 has 16 amino acids. The CDR3 bases are TGTGCCAGCAGTTACTCGGGGGGACAGGGTACCTACGAGCAGTTCTTC. The encoded protein is CASSYSGGQGTYEQFF.

This clonotype was seen ten or more times. The chain carries TRBV7-2 and TRBJ2-7; TRBD1 is a possible D gene (6 bases). The V end lost 5 bases, the J end lost 0 bases, and 14 bases lay between the germline ends. CDR1 and CDR2 (germline): SGHTA, FQGNSA. This CDR3 is built from 15 residues. CDR3 nucleotides: TGTGCCAGCAGCGCCTGGACAGCGAGCTCCTACGAGCAGTACTTC. Translation gives CASSAWTASSYEQYF.

In DNA, the CDR3 is TGCGCCAGCAGCCAAGCCGGCTACCTCAATGAGCAGTTCTTC. It codes for CASSQAGYLNEQFF. This chain links TRBV4-3 with TRBJ2-1; D remains unclear. V gave up 1 base and J gave up 6 bases, with 10 bases separating them. The CDR3 has 14 amino acids. CDR1 LGHNA and CDR2 YSLEER come from the germline V gene.

A few counts support this clonotype. The chain joins TRBV5-1 to TRBJ1-1; D unresolved. The V end was cut by 5 bases, the J end by 0 bases, with 8 bases between. The CDR3 is 13 amino acids. Germline CDR1 and CDR2: SGHRS and YFSETQ. The CDR3 DNA is TGCGCCAGCAGGGCTCGGCTGAACACTGAAGCTTTCTTT. Protein sequence: CASRARLNTEAFF.

This chain connects TRBV10-3 to TRBJ2-1; TRBD1 might be the D (6 bases). Trimming pared 4 bases from V and 2 bases from J, leaving 12 bases between. In germline, CDR1 is ENHRY, CDR2 SYGVKD. The CDR3 spans 15 residues. The CDR3 spells CAISGNRAPYNEQFF. The CDR3, as DNA: TGTGCCATCAGTGGGAACAGGGCCCCCTACAATGAGCAGTTCTTC.

This clonotype was observed a few times. The genes are TRBV7-2 and TRBJ1-2; no clear D gene. The length of the CDR3 is 12 residues. V was cut by 4 bases and J by 4 bases, with 7 bases left in between. CDR1 and CDR2 from the germline V gene are SGHTA and FQGNSA. The chain's CDR3 is CASSSDGYGYTF. The DNA of the CDR3 is TGTGCCAGCAGCTCGGACGGCTATGGCTACACCTTC.

The V and J genes are TRBV20-1 and TRBJ2-7; D is unresolved. V was clipped by 1 base and J by 5 bases, with 12 bases between them. From germline, CDR1 is DFQATT and CDR2 SNEGSKA (reference sequence). The length of the CDR3 is 13 residues. This CDR3 is CSARVALIHEQYF. The CDR3 region has the DNA TGCAGTGCTAGAGTGGCCCTGATCCACGAGCAGTACTTC.

The chain carries TRBV3-1 and TRBJ1-4; TRBD1 matches at 8 bases. Germline lookup yields CDR1 LGHDT and CDR2 YNNKEL (reference sequence). With V trimmed by 3 bases and J by 8 bases, 5 bases remained unmatched. This CDR3 has 14 residues. DNA of the CDR3: TGTGCCAGCAGCCACAGCAGGGGGCACGAAAAACTGTTTTTT. Encoded protein: CASSHSRGHEKLFF.

This clonotype was seen many times. V usage is TRBV5-4 and J usage is TRBJ2-3; possible D gene TRBD1, 5 bases. V dropped 0 bases and J dropped 0 bases, with 11 bases sitting between them. The CDR3 is 16 amino acids. Per germline, CDR1 SGHNT and CDR2 YYREEE (reference sequence). CDR3 sequence (DNA): TGTGCCAGCAGCTTGGAACAGGTCTTTAGCACAGATACGCAGTATTTT. It yields the protein CASSLEQVFSTDTQYF.

This clonotype was seen repeatedly, ten times or more. The chain combines TRBV28 with TRBJ1-5, with D perhaps matching TRBD1 (6 bases). The germline gives CDR1 MDHEN, CDR2 SYDVKM. CDR3 length: 14 amino acids. V shed 5 bases and J shed 3 bases, with 11 bases lying between them. CDR3 protein: CASSITGNNQPQHF. The CDR3 bases are TGTGCCAGCAGTATCACAGGGAACAATCAGCCCCAGCATTTT.

This rearrangement joins TRBV9 to TRBJ2-1; TRBD2 matches 7 bases. V dropped 4 bases and J dropped 0; count of bases not matched to a gene: 10. The germline gives CDR1 SGDLS, CDR2 YYNGEE. This CDR3 contains 17 residues. Written as DNA, the CDR3 is TGTGCCAGCAGCCCCTCACGTCCGGGGGGCTCCTACAATGAGCAGTTCTTC. Protein: CASSPSRPGGSYNEQFF.

There are a few counts of this clonotype. The chain is built from TRBV10-3 and TRBJ2-5, with 9 bases matching TRBD1. Germline-derived CDR1 and CDR2 are ENHRY and SYGVKD. J gave up 0 bases and V 3 bases, and 8 bases lay outside the gene matches. CDR3 size: 17 residues. The chain's CDR3 is CAISDPAGTGYQETQYF. Here the CDR3 DNA reads TGTGCCATCAGTGATCCCGCCGGGACAGGGTACCAAGAGACCCAGTACTTC.

The chain links TRBV10-3 to TRBJ2-1; the D is unclear. CDR1 and CDR2 (germline): ENHRY, SYGVKD. Trimming pared 5 bases from V and 0 bases from J, leaving 8 bases between. The CDR3 sequence is 14 residues long. The CDR3 sequence is CAISPSSSYNEQFF. DNA for the CDR3: TGTGCCATCAGTCCATCTAGCTCCTACAATGAGCAGTTCTTC.

V gene TRBV12-3 or TRBV12-4 combines with J gene TRBJ1-1; D perhaps matches TRBD1 (6 bases). The CDR3 totals 14 residues. V dropped 7 bases and J dropped 5 bases, with 17 bases sitting between them. The CDR3 coding sequence is TGTGCCAGCACCCCCCCCCTAGGGGGGACTGAAGCTTTCTTT. Translated, it gives CASTPPLGGTEAFF.